This T cell receptor (beta chain) was found in a study of blood T cells in healthy people across ages. This clonotype was counted at least ten times. Trimming removed 5 bases from V and 2 bases from J; junction bases left unmatched: 12. Germline V lookup: CDR1 LNHNV, CDR2 YYDKDF (reference sequence). The CDR3 is 18 amino acids. For the second PCR, which ran for about 7 to 11 cycles, a sample-barcoded 5' primer and a J-beta primer mix were used. TCRdb reanalysed the 5' RACE reads using MiXCR and keeps one entry per CDR3 protein. Among fewer than 800,000 distinct CDR3 sequences listed, 45% to 50% were seen once.

The V gene is TRBV15, the J gene TRBJ2-1, with 10 bases fitting TRBD2. This TCR was sampled from a woman aged 55-75 years in good health. The sample comprised blood. Written as DNA, the CDR3 is TGTGCCACCAGCGGGGTAGCGGGAGGTCGTATCCCCTACAATGAGCAGTTCTTC. It codes for CATSGVAGGRIPYNEQFF. The variable domain in full, completed from reference TRBV15 and TRBJ2-1, reads DAMVIQNPRYQVTQFGKPVTLSCSQTLNHNVMYWYQQKSSQAPKLLFHYYDKDFNNEADTPDNFQSRRPNTSFCFLDIRSPGLGDTAMYLCATSGVAGGRIPYNEQFFGPGTRLTVL.